This record looks at one TCR beta chain sequence and its context. Its antigen is currently unknown. CDR3 size: 15 residues. Trimming stripped 5 bases from V and 4 bases from J, with 15 bases between. TCR beta cDNA was reverse-transcribed from roughly 0.45 ug of total RNA. The reaction used a constant-region primer and ProtoScript II reverse transcriptase. Amplification in three nested multiplex PCR rounds with slightly modified ARM-PCR gave rise to TCR beta libraries. With TRBV1-TRBV30 forward primers and a C-beta reverse primer, the first two PCR rounds were run for around 11 cycles each. TCRdb recomputed calls from the multiplex PCR reads with MiXCR, one row per CDR3 protein. Of around 35,000 distinct CDR3 sequences in the sample, around 80% were seen once. The entry originates in a study of tumor-infiltrating lymphocytes in primary liver carcinoma. The source material, roughly 18-30 mg of unsorted bulk tissue, was used to co-extract RNA and DNA.

Study results and limitations: Compared with blood, tumor repertoires held significantly more in their top 250 clones.

This TCR came from a man aged 35 to 55 with primary liver carcinoma and hepatitis B virus infection. Sequencing input: tumor-adjacent normal liver tissue. V is TRBV12-3 or TRBV12-4 and J is TRBJ1-3; D is possibly TRBD1 (5 bases). CDR3 bases: TGTGCCAGCAGTCTTGGGGCAGCCACAGGAAACACCATATATTTT. Residues: CASSLGAATGNTIYF.